These T cell receptor beta chains were read from a single sample in a study of T cell repertoires in cytomegalovirus infection. A single record per CDR3 protein comes from TCRdb applying MiXCR to the reads. The sample records over 45,000 distinct CDR3 sequences, about 18% being singletons. Their antigens remain unidentified. The specimen comprised CD8+ T cells from cultured PBMCs, sampled from culture after CMV antigen stimulation. These receptors originate from a human donor in good health (CMV status not recorded). Some clones in this sample may be carry-over from other donors' samples. CDR3s include the opening cysteine and the closing phenylalanine or tryptophan. A D gene is named only where the DNA matches it firmly. Clone size, where shown, is once, few, many, or a class for clones that have expanded.

abundance	j_gene	d_gene	v_gene	CDR3aa	CDR3nt
.	TRBJ2-2	.	TRBV4-3	CASSQDEGRTHYTGELFF	TGCGCCAGCAGCCAAGATGAGGGCAGGACACACTACACCGGGGAGCTGTTTTTT
few	TRBJ2-7	TRBD1	TRBV12-3/TRBV12-4	CASSHGTGGTWEQYF	TGTGCCAGCAGCCACGGGACAGGGGGCACTTGGGAGCAGTACTTC
.	TRBJ2-1	TRBD2	TRBV7-8	CASSNLPRRERAYNEQFF	TGTGCCAGCAGCAACCTACCCCGGCGGGAGAGGGCCTACAATGAGCAGTTCTTC
few	TRBJ2-1	.	TRBV19	CASSITPGQGYNEQFF	TGTGCCAGTAGTATTACACCGGGACAAGGATACAATGAGCAGTTCTTC
few	TRBJ2-1	.	TRBV12-3/TRBV12-4	CASSYNSYNEQFF	TGTGCCAGCAGTTATAACAGCTACAATGAGCAGTTCTTC
.	TRBJ1-4	.	TRBV19	CASRAVGRATTNEKLFF	TGTGCCAGTAGGGCCGTGGGACGGGCGACAACTAATGAAAAACTGTTTTTT
.	TRBJ1-5	TRBD1	TRBV7-2	CASSLGQDRNQPQHF	TGTGCCAGCAGCTTGGGACAGGACAGGAATCAGCCCCAGCATTTT
few	TRBJ1-6	.	TRBV5-5	CASSSQASRNSPLHF	TGTGCCAGCAGCTCACAGGCTTCGAGAAATTCACCCCTCCACTTT
few	TRBJ2-2	TRBD2	TRBV12-3/TRBV12-4	CAIRRSGTSGTGELFF	TGTGCCATCAGAAGATCCGGGACTAGCGGAACCGGGGAGCTGTTTTTT
many	TRBJ2-7	TRBD1	TRBV14	CASSPYRGPYEQYF	TGTGCCAGCAGCCCCTACAGGGGCCCCTACGAGCAGTACTTC
few	TRBJ2-5	.	TRBV7-9	CASSFQGREEYF	TGTGCCAGCAGCTTTCAGGGGAGGGAGGAGTACTTC
few	TRBJ2-1	.	TRBV7-2	CASSPGLDGYEQFF	TGTGCCAGCAGCCCTGGACTGGACGGCTATGAGCAGTTCTTC
.	TRBJ1-1	TRBD1	TRBV7-8	CASSLGGGQAGTEAFF	TGTGCCAGCAGCTTAGGTGGGGGACAGGCGGGCACTGAAGCTTTCTTT
.	TRBJ2-2	TRBD1	TRBV7-2	CASSRDSYTGELFF	TGTGCCAGCAGCCGGGACAGTTACACCGGGGAGCTGTTTTTT
few	TRBJ1-4	.	TRBV7-9	CASSSEVSRVDVWEKLFF	TGTGCCAGCAGCTCGGAGGTTAGCAGGGTGGACGTCTGGGAAAAACTGTTTTTT
few	TRBJ2-1	.	TRBV7-6	CASSLDNRGYNEQFF	TGTGCCAGCAGCTTAGATAACAGAGGATACAATGAGCAGTTCTTC
few	TRBJ1-2	.	TRBV7-2	CASSPYRGEFDGYTF	TGTGCCAGCAGCCCATACCGAGGGGAGTTCGATGGCTACACCTTC
.	TRBJ2-1	.	TRBV6-2/TRBV6-3	CASSYEVSYNEQFF	TGTGCCAGCAGTTATGAGGTCTCCTACAATGAGCAGTTCTTC
.	TRBJ2-3	.	TRBV27	CASSPGKWSDTQYF	TGTGCCAGCAGTCCCGGGAAGTGGAGCGATACGCAGTATTTT
.	TRBJ2-1	TRBD1	TRBV7-2	CASSPGQGYEQFF	TGTGCCAGCAGCCCAGGACAGGGGTATGAGCAGTTCTTC
many	TRBJ2-7	.	TRBV7-2	CASSLDYEQYF	TGTGCCAGCAGCTTAGACTACGAGCAGTACTTC
.	TRBJ2-1	TRBD2	TRBV7-8	CASSLSGGSYNEQFF	TGTGCCAGCAGCTTATCGGGAGGAAGCTACAATGAGCAGTTCTTC
many	TRBJ2-7	.	TRBV30	CAWSVGRSYEQYF	TGTGCCTGGAGTGTCGGCCGCTCCTACGAGCAGTACTTC
.	TRBJ2-1	TRBD1	TRBV7-3	CASSHMDRVEGEQFF	TGTGCCAGCAGCCACATGGACAGGGTTGAGGGTGAGCAGTTCTTC
few	TRBJ2-1	.	TRBV9	CASSPPWGRELGEQFF	TGTGCCAGCAGCCCCCCGTGGGGGCGGGAGTTAGGGGAGCAGTTCTTC
.	TRBJ2-5	.	TRBV6-4	CASSDSLEGGAQYF	TGTGCCAGCAGTGACTCGTTGGAGGGGGGGGCCCAGTACTTC
.	TRBJ2-3	TRBD2	TRBV6-4	CASSPSGTDTQYF	TGTGCCAGCAGTCCTAGCGGGACAGATACGCAGTATTTT
.	TRBJ2-7	.	TRBV7-2	CASSLEGGTDEQYF	TGTGCCAGCAGCTTAGAGGGGGGGACCGACGAGCAGTACTTC
.	TRBJ1-3	.	TRBV28	CASSRTDRSSGNTIYF	TGTGCCAGCAGTCGTACGGACCGGAGCTCTGGAAACACCATATATTTT
.	TRBJ1-1	.	TRBV9	CASSPRGEGSTEAFF	TGTGCCAGCAGCCCCCGGGGAGAGGGGTCGACTGAAGCTTTCTTT
.	TRBJ1-1	.	TRBV7-2	CASRSETGTPGGAFF	TGTGCCAGCAGATCCGAAACCGGGACTCCTGGGGGGGCTTTCTTT
few	TRBJ2-2	.	TRBV11-2	CASSLQPFTLFF	TGTGCCAGCAGCCTACAGCCTTTCACGTTGTTTTTT